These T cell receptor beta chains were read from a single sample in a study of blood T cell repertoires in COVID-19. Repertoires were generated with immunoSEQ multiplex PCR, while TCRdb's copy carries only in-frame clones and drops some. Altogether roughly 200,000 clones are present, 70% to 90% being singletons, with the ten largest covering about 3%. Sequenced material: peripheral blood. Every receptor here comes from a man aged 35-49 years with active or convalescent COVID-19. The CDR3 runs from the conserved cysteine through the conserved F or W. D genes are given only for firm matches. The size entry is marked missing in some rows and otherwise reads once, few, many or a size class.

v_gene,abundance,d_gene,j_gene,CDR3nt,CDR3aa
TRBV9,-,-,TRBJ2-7,TGTGCCAGCAGCGTTGGGCAGCTTGGCGACGAGCAGTACTTC,CASSVGQLGDEQYF
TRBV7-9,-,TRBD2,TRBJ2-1,TGTGCCAGCAGCCTAGCAAGGACTAGCGACCTTACAGAGCAGTTCTTC,CASSLARTSDLTEQFF
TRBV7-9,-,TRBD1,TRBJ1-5,TGTGCCAGCAGCGAGGACAGGGACGATGGTCAGCCCCAGCATTTT,CASSEDRDDGQPQHF
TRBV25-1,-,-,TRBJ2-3,TGTGCCAGCAGTGTGCCGGGGGGCGATACGCAGTATTTT,CASSVPGGDTQYF
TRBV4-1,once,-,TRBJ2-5,TGCGCCAGCAGCCAAGATTTCCGAGGAGAGACCCAGTACTTC,CASSQDFRGETQYF
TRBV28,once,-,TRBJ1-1,TGTGCCAGCAGTCTGAACAGGCCGACGAACACTGAAGCTTTCTTT,CASSLNRPTNTEAFF
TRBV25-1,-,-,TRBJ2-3,TGTGCCAGCAGTGATGGGGGGGGCCTTGGTGATACGCAGTATTTT,CASSDGGGLGDTQYF
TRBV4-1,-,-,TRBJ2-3,TGCGCCAGCAGCCCGGGGGGCCCCGGAGATACGCAGTATTTT,CASSPGGPGDTQYF
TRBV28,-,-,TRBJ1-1,TGTGCCAGCAGTTCAAAAACAGGGTTACTAGCGGGCACTGAAGCTTTCTTT,CASSSKTGLLAGTEAFF
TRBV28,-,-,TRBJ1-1,TGTGCCAGCAGTTTACGCCGAGACACTGAAGCTTTCTTT,CASSLRRDTEAFF
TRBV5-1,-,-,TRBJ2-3,TGCGCCAGCAGCGTAGCGGTCACAGATACGCAGTATTTT,CASSVAVTDTQYF
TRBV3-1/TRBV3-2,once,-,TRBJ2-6,TGTGCCAGCAGCCAAGCGGGGTCTGGGGCCAACGTCCTGACTTTC,CASSQAGSGANVLTF
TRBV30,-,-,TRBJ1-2,TGTGCCTGGAGTGTAAAGAGTAACTATGGCTACACCTTC,CAWSVKSNYGYTF